The rows below give T cell receptor beta chains drawn from one sample of a study of T cells in Graves' hyperthyroidism and ophthalmopathy. TCRdb processed the multiplex PCR reads anew with MiXCR; each CDR3 protein has one entry. The repertoire holds about 770,000 distinct CDR3 sequences, with over 15% as singletons. The sample comprised blood. The source of these receptors is a woman aged 45-60 years with Graves' hyperthyroidism that later progressed to Graves' ophthalmopathy. The CDR3 runs from the conserved cysteine through the conserved F or W. The order of the fields is D gene, J gene, clone size, V gene, CDR3 protein, CDR3 DNA. A D gene is named only where the DNA matches it firmly. Size is omitted from some rows. Given values are once, few, many or a class for expanded clones.

d_call: TRBD2
j_call: TRBJ2-3
clone_size: NA
v_call: TRBV11-3
cdr3_aa: CASSWSSGGTDTQYF
cdr3_nt: TGTGCCAGCAGCTGGAGTAGCGGGGGGACAGATACGCAGTATTTT

d_call: TRBD1
j_call: TRBJ1-2
clone_size: NA
v_call: TRBV19
cdr3_aa: CASLNLGQGATDNYGYTF
cdr3_nt: TGTGCCAGTCTCAACCTGGGGCAGGGGGCAACCGATAACTATGGCTACACCTTC

d_call: NA
j_call: TRBJ2-3
clone_size: NA
v_call: TRBV29-1
cdr3_aa: CSVLERNTDTQYF
cdr3_nt: TGCAGCGTTTTGGAGAGGAACACAGATACGCAGTATTTT

d_call: NA
j_call: TRBJ1-6
clone_size: few
v_call: TRBV6-5
cdr3_aa: CASSYSGGGGNSPLHF
cdr3_nt: TGTGCCAGCAGTTACTCGGGAGGGGGAGGTAATTCACCCCTCCACTTT

d_call: NA
j_call: TRBJ2-5
clone_size: NA
v_call: TRBV5-1
cdr3_aa: CASSWAGQQETQYF
cdr3_nt: TGCGCCAGCAGCTGGGCGGGACAACAAGAGACCCAGTACTTC

d_call: TRBD1
j_call: TRBJ1-1
clone_size: many
v_call: TRBV27
cdr3_aa: CASSFSGGPTEAFF
cdr3_nt: TGTGCCAGCAGTTTCTCAGGGGGCCCCACTGAAGCTTTCTTT

d_call: NA
j_call: TRBJ1-1
clone_size: many
v_call: TRBV5-1
cdr3_aa: CASSLIGGETEAFF
cdr3_nt: TGCGCCAGCAGCTTGATCGGGGGAGAAACTGAAGCTTTCTTT

d_call: TRBD2
j_call: TRBJ2-3
clone_size: few
v_call: TRBV12-3/TRBV12-4
cdr3_aa: CASSRRGGTDTQYF
cdr3_nt: TGTGCCAGCAGTCGTCGGGGGGGCACAGATACGCAGTATTTT

d_call: NA
j_call: TRBJ2-2
clone_size: few
v_call: TRBV6-1
cdr3_aa: CASRTSRDTGELFF
cdr3_nt: TGTGCCAGCAGGACCTCACGTGACACCGGGGAGCTGTTTTTT

d_call: NA
j_call: TRBJ2-1
clone_size: many
v_call: TRBV9
cdr3_aa: CASSGQDHNEQFF
cdr3_nt: TGTGCCAGCAGCGGACAGGATCACAATGAGCAGTTCTTC

d_call: NA
j_call: TRBJ2-2
clone_size: few
v_call: TRBV5-1
cdr3_aa: CASRSQGGSNTGELFF
cdr3_nt: TGCGCCAGCAGGTCCCAAGGAGGATCGAACACCGGGGAGCTGTTTTTT

d_call: TRBD1
j_call: TRBJ2-7
clone_size: NA
v_call: TRBV7-2
cdr3_aa: CASSFGTGRSYEQYF
cdr3_nt: TGTGCCAGCAGCTTTGGGACAGGGAGATCCTACGAGCAGTACTTC

d_call: NA
j_call: TRBJ1-3
clone_size: many
v_call: TRBV12-3/TRBV12-4
cdr3_aa: CASSLTTAAPNTIYF
cdr3_nt: TGTGCCAGCAGTTTGACGACAGCTGCCCCTAACACCATATATTTT

d_call: NA
j_call: TRBJ2-7
clone_size: few
v_call: TRBV19
cdr3_aa: CASRTGQDGRHEQYF
cdr3_nt: TGTGCCAGTAGAACCGGACAGGATGGGAGGCACGAGCAGTACTTC

d_call: NA
j_call: TRBJ2-1
clone_size: few
v_call: TRBV5-4
cdr3_aa: CASSLALGTYNEQFF
cdr3_nt: TGTGCCAGCAGCTTGGCTTTGGGCACTTACAATGAGCAGTTCTTC

d_call: TRBD2
j_call: TRBJ2-1
clone_size: many
v_call: TRBV27
cdr3_aa: CASSLPGLAGGIHNEQFF
cdr3_nt: TGTGCCAGCAGTCTCCCGGGACTAGCGGGGGGCATACACAATGAGCAGTTCTTC

d_call: NA
j_call: TRBJ1-5
clone_size: NA
v_call: TRBV2
cdr3_aa: CASRQNAGYSNQAQHF
cdr3_nt: TGTGCCAGCAGACAAAACGCAGGCTATAGCAATCAGGCCCAGCATTTT

d_call: NA
j_call: TRBJ1-2
clone_size: few
v_call: TRBV6-5
cdr3_aa: CASSYEGGLYGYTF
cdr3_nt: TGTGCCAGCAGTTACGAGGGCGGCCTCTATGGCTACACCTTC

d_call: NA
j_call: TRBJ2-1
clone_size: many
v_call: TRBV3-1
cdr3_aa: CASSQVEGYNDEQFF
cdr3_nt: TGTGCCAGCAGCCAAGTAGAGGGGTATAACGATGAGCAGTTCTTC

d_call: TRBD1
j_call: TRBJ1-2
clone_size: many
v_call: TRBV6-5
cdr3_aa: CASSYSTGGGNYGYTF
cdr3_nt: TGTGCCAGCAGTTACAGCACAGGGGGCGGTAACTATGGCTACACCTTC

d_call: TRBD1
j_call: TRBJ2-1
clone_size: NA
v_call: TRBV29-1
cdr3_aa: CSVERGDRAYNEQFF
cdr3_nt: TGCAGCGTCGAACGCGGGGACAGGGCGTACAATGAGCAGTTCTTC

d_call: NA
j_call: TRBJ1-1
clone_size: NA
v_call: TRBV9
cdr3_aa: CASSVGGQGMNTEAFF
cdr3_nt: TGTGCCAGCAGCGTAGGGGGTCAGGGTATGAACACTGAAGCTTTCTTT

d_call: TRBD2
j_call: TRBJ2-2
clone_size: NA
v_call: TRBV7-6
cdr3_aa: CASSLVPGGTGELFF
cdr3_nt: TGTGCCAGCAGCTTAGTTCCGGGGGGCACCGGGGAGCTGTTTTTT

d_call: TRBD2
j_call: TRBJ2-1
clone_size: few
v_call: TRBV6-1
cdr3_aa: CASSPGKVAGDNEQFF
cdr3_nt: TGTGCCAGCAGCCCCGGGAAAGTAGCGGGGGACAATGAGCAGTTCTTC

d_call: NA
j_call: TRBJ1-1
clone_size: few
v_call: TRBV9
cdr3_aa: CASSVEVGTEAFF
cdr3_nt: TGTGCCAGCAGCGTAGAAGTGGGCACTGAAGCTTTCTTT

d_call: NA
j_call: TRBJ2-5
clone_size: NA
v_call: TRBV19
cdr3_aa: CASNTQLTEETQYF
cdr3_nt: TGTGCCAGTAACACTCAACTGACGGAAGAGACCCAGTACTTC

d_call: NA
j_call: TRBJ2-5
clone_size: NA
v_call: TRBV6-5
cdr3_aa: CASSYSLIGGETQYF
cdr3_nt: TGTGCCAGCAGTTACTCCCTTATTGGGGGAGAGACCCAGTACTTC

d_call: TRBD1
j_call: TRBJ2-3
clone_size: few
v_call: TRBV29-1
cdr3_aa: CSVGDRGNTDTQYF
cdr3_nt: TGCAGCGTTGGGGACAGGGGGAACACAGATACGCAGTATTTT

d_call: NA
j_call: TRBJ2-5
clone_size: NA
v_call: TRBV19
cdr3_aa: CASRSDSQETQYF
cdr3_nt: TGTGCCAGTAGGTCGGACAGCCAAGAGACCCAGTACTTC

d_call: TRBD1
j_call: TRBJ1-6
clone_size: many
v_call: TRBV20-1
cdr3_aa: CSARSRGGSPLHF
cdr3_nt: TGCAGTGCTAGGTCCAGGGGGGGCTCACCCCTCCACTTT

d_call: NA
j_call: TRBJ1-4
clone_size: many
v_call: TRBV7-2
cdr3_aa: CASSLSDTNEKLFF
cdr3_nt: TGTGCCAGCAGCTTATCGGACACTAATGAAAAACTGTTTTTT

d_call: TRBD1
j_call: TRBJ1-5
clone_size: NA
v_call: TRBV19
cdr3_aa: CAAGQGNQPQHF
cdr3_nt: TGTGCCGCGGGACAGGGCAATCAGCCCCAGCATTTT

d_call: TRBD1
j_call: TRBJ1-2
clone_size: many
v_call: TRBV2
cdr3_aa: CASSEQGALNYGYTF
cdr3_nt: TGTGCCAGCAGTGAACAGGGGGCGCTGAACTATGGCTACACCTTC

d_call: NA
j_call: TRBJ2-6
clone_size: NA
v_call: TRBV9
cdr3_aa: CASSDWGAGANVLTF
cdr3_nt: TGTGCCAGCAGCGACTGGGGTGCTGGGGCCAACGTCCTGACTTTC

d_call: TRBD1
j_call: TRBJ2-3
clone_size: few
v_call: TRBV9
cdr3_aa: CASSATPRDRGITDTQYF
cdr3_nt: TGTGCCAGCAGCGCCACCCCCCGGGACAGGGGGATCACAGATACGCAGTATTTT

d_call: NA
j_call: TRBJ1-2
clone_size: NA
v_call: TRBV6-1
cdr3_aa: CASSEAWGVGYTF
cdr3_nt: TGTGCCAGCAGTGAAGCCTGGGGTGTCGGCTACACCTTC

d_call: NA
j_call: TRBJ2-1
clone_size: NA
v_call: TRBV2
cdr3_aa: CASRPQAAEQFF
cdr3_nt: TGTGCCAGCAGGCCACAAGCAGCGGAGCAGTTCTTC

d_call: NA
j_call: TRBJ1-6
clone_size: many
v_call: TRBV2
cdr3_aa: CASSVRQSNSPLHF
cdr3_nt: TGTGCCAGCAGTGTAAGACAGAGTAATTCACCCCTCCACTTT

d_call: NA
j_call: TRBJ2-3
clone_size: many
v_call: TRBV5-8
cdr3_aa: CASSLADRRIPDTQYF
cdr3_nt: TGTGCCAGCAGCTTGGCCGACAGGCGAATCCCAGATACGCAGTATTTT

d_call: NA
j_call: TRBJ1-3
clone_size: few
v_call: TRBV12-3/TRBV12-4
cdr3_aa: CASSPTGYSGNTIYF
cdr3_nt: TGTGCCAGCAGCCCTACAGGGTACTCTGGAAACACCATATATTTT

d_call: TRBD1
j_call: TRBJ1-5
clone_size: many
v_call: TRBV24-1
cdr3_aa: CATSESGTGEQPQHF
cdr3_nt: TGTGCCACCAGTGAGTCCGGGACAGGGGAGCAGCCCCAGCATTTT

d_call: NA
j_call: TRBJ2-7
clone_size: few
v_call: TRBV15
cdr3_aa: CATSRDPGPYEQYF
cdr3_nt: TGTGCCACCAGCAGAGATCCCGGTCCCTACGAGCAGTACTTC

d_call: NA
j_call: TRBJ1-1
clone_size: few
v_call: TRBV3-1
cdr3_aa: CASSQDMRTEAFF
cdr3_nt: TGTGCCAGCAGCCAAGATATGAGAACTGAAGCTTTCTTT

d_call: NA
j_call: TRBJ1-5
clone_size: few
v_call: TRBV29-1
cdr3_aa: CSVVRGSVQHF
cdr3_nt: TGCAGCGTTGTTCGAGGTTCGGTCCAGCATTTT

d_call: NA
j_call: TRBJ2-7
clone_size: many
v_call: TRBV20-1
cdr3_aa: CSAKSLAVRNYEQYF
cdr3_nt: TGCAGTGCTAAATCGCTAGCAGTTCGAAACTACGAGCAGTACTTC

d_call: NA
j_call: TRBJ1-5
clone_size: NA
v_call: TRBV19
cdr3_aa: CASSTGAFGVQPQHF
cdr3_nt: TGTGCCAGTAGTACCGGGGCTTTCGGGGTACAGCCCCAGCATTTT

d_call: NA
j_call: TRBJ2-7
clone_size: many
v_call: TRBV11-1
cdr3_aa: CASALDGYEQYF
cdr3_nt: TGTGCCAGCGCGCTAGACGGCTACGAGCAGTACTTC

d_call: TRBD1
j_call: TRBJ2-7
clone_size: few
v_call: TRBV5-1
cdr3_aa: CASRGLGQDSYEQYF
cdr3_nt: TGCGCCAGCCGAGGGCTTGGACAGGACTCCTACGAGCAGTACTTC

d_call: TRBD1
j_call: TRBJ1-1
clone_size: few
v_call: TRBV6-1
cdr3_aa: CASRLGTVDTEAFF
cdr3_nt: TGTGCCAGCAGATTAGGGACAGTGGACACTGAAGCTTTCTTT

d_call: TRBD1
j_call: TRBJ2-7
clone_size: few
v_call: TRBV20-1
cdr3_aa: CSATYFFGTGSSYEQYF
cdr3_nt: TGCAGTGCTACGTATTTTTTCGGGACAGGGAGCTCCTACGAGCAGTACTTC

d_call: NA
j_call: TRBJ1-4
clone_size: NA
v_call: TRBV15
cdr3_aa: CATSRVRQDGTFNEKLFF
cdr3_nt: TGTGCCACCAGCAGAGTAAGACAAGACGGGACGTTTAATGAAAAACTGTTTTTT